This TCR beta chain was sequenced during a study of beta chain features in type 1 diabetes. Study results and limitations: The study found that naive, central memory and Treg TCRB repertoires appeared more similar in patients than in healthy donors. Significant though moderate, a shortening of TCRB CDR3s appeared in all four CD4+ subsets of Type 1 diabetes patients.

This clone turned up a few times. Its antigen is undetermined. Every isolated RNA sample was fully reverse transcribed, so sequencing captured expressed TCRB transcripts. Assay: immunoSEQ multiplex PCR; the TCRdb copy retains only in-frame clones and omits some. The profile shows 300,000 to 350,000 clones, around 8% of them singletons. Cell sorting via CD45RO/CCR7/CD25/CD127/CD95/CD27 was performed to obtain CD4+ naive, central memory, regulatory and stem cell-like memory cells. V lost 0 bases to trimming and J lost 4 bases, with 6 bases between them. Germline-derived CDR1 and CDR2 are SGHAT and FQNNGV. The CDR3 runs to 13 residues.

The V and J genes are TRBV11-2 and TRBJ1-1; D unresolved. The sequence came from a young woman in good health. Sequencing was performed on central memory CD4+ T cells from blood. CDR3 sequence reads: CASSLDWGTEAFF. The CDR3 DNA is TGTGCCAGCAGCTTAGATTGGGGCACTGAAGCTTTCTTT.